Following are 16 T cell receptor beta chains from one sample sequenced in a study of monozygotic twins with inflammatory bowel disease. TCRdb derives one entry per CDR3 protein from the 5' RACE reads, leaving out DNA. This sample contains about 160,000 distinct CDR3 sequences. The sequenced sample consisted of blood. Source of these receptors: a human donor with ulcerative colitis or Crohn's disease, or a healthy co-twin of an affected twin (not recorded which).

The gene calls are TRBV21-1 and TRBJ1-3. TRBV21-1 is an annotated pseudogene. The CDR3 has 19 amino acids. CDR3 amino acids: CASSKGEAGRIPPGNTIYF.

V gene TRBV20-1 combines with J gene TRBJ2-1; TCRdb's assignment of TRBD2 cannot be checked, as there is no DNA. The germline V gene has CDR1 DFQATT and CDR2 SNEGSKA (reference sequence). The CDR3 spans 15 residues. CDR3 loop: CSAREASGNYNEQFF.

V usage is TRBV20-1 and J usage is TRBJ1-2. Germline V gene data show CDR1 as DFQATT and CDR2 as SNEGSKA (reference sequence). The CDR3 is made up of 11 amino acids. The CDR3 is CSASDNYGYTF.

The rearrangement uses TRBV6-1 and TRBJ1-1; TCRdb names TRBD1, which stays unverified in the absence of DNA. The CDR3 spans 14 residues. CDR1 is MNHNS, CDR2 SASEGT, per germline. CDR3 amino acids: CASRPGTANTEAFF.

The gene calls are TRBV12-3 or TRBV12-4 and TRBJ2-1; TCRdb reports TRBD2, a call that lacks DNA to check it against. The CDR3 extends over 15 amino acids. CDR3 region: CASRLAGGPSNEQFF.

The chain is built from TRBV29-1 and TRBJ2-2; the D call from TCRdb, TRBD1, cannot be confirmed without DNA. The germline V gene has CDR1 SQVTM and CDR2 ANQGSEA. The CDR3 consists of 15 residues. CDR3 protein: CSVETFSRGSGELFF.

The CDR3: CASSLRDRVLLFF. V gene TRBV7-2 combines with J gene TRBJ2-1; TCRdb reports TRBD1, a call that lacks DNA to check it against. Germline CDR1 is SGHTA and CDR2 is FQGNSA. This CDR3 has 13 amino acids.

The gene calls are TRBV7-3 and TRBJ2-1; TCRdb designates TRBD2, a call that cannot be tested without DNA. The length of the CDR3 is 17 residues. CDR1 is SGHTA, CDR2 FQGTGA, per germline. This CDR3 is CASSLGYLAGAYNEQFF.

The chain employs TRBV7-8 and TRBJ2-7; checking the TCRdb D call of TRBD2 is not possible without DNA. The CDR3 sequence is 18 residues long. CDR1 SGHVS and CDR2 FQNEAQ come from the germline V gene. The CDR3 loop reads CASSVESSSGSGPYEQYF.

The rearrangement joins TRBV29-1 to TRBJ2-1. Germline loops: CDR1 SQVTM, CDR2 ANQGSEA. CDR3 length equals 16 residues. The CDR3 reads CSVEIPAVSSYNEQFF.

The chain couples TRBV29-1 to TRBJ1-1; TCRdb's D call of TRBD1 is untestable without DNA. This CDR3 is 13 amino acids long. Germline CDR1 and CDR2: SQVTM and ANQGSEA. CDR3: CSLIQVGDTEAFF.

The chain employs TRBV5-1 and TRBJ2-7; TCRdb's D call of TRBD1 is untestable without DNA. CDR1 SGHRS and CDR2 YFSETQ come from the germline V gene. This CDR3 contains 15 residues. CDR3 region: CASSWAGTVVYEQYF.

This chain joins TRBV20-1 and TRBJ2-7. This CDR3 region has 13 residues. Germline V gene sequence: CDR1 DFQATT, CDR2 SNEGSKA (reference sequence). The CDR3 loop reads CSARLAASYEQYF.

The V gene is TRBV9, the J gene TRBJ1-1; TCRdb gives TRBD1 as the D gene, but with no DNA this cannot be confirmed. The length of the CDR3 is 14 residues. Per germline, CDR1 SGDLS and CDR2 YYNGEE. The CDR3: CASSVAVGGTEAFF. The entire variable domain, with the rest obtained from reference TRBV9 and TRBJ1-1, is as follows: DSGVTQTPKHLITATGQRVTLRCSPRSGDLSVYWYQQSLDQGLQFLIQYYNGEERAKGNILERFSAQQFPDLHSELNLSSLELGDSALYFCASSVAVGGTEAFFGQGTRLTVV.

The rearrangement uses TRBV5-1 and TRBJ2-7; absent DNA, TCRdb's TRBD2 call cannot be checked. The CDR3 is 15 amino acids. Germline CDR1 is SGHRS and CDR2 is YFSETQ. CDR3 loop: CASGPSDSSLFEQYF.

The CDR3 loop is CASSVEASGRRDTQYF. J is TRBJ2-3 and V is TRBV9; the TRBD2 assignment by TCRdb is unverifiable without DNA. Germline loops: CDR1 SGDLS, CDR2 YYNGEE. The CDR3 totals 16 residues.